This TCR beta chain was sequenced in a study of T cell responses to AZD1222 COVID-19 vaccine. Whole-study findings and limits: Unmutated variant regions are reportedly targeted by nearly half of spike-specific TCRs. The peak T cell response came first, and repertoires were sampled only after it. Donors skewed white British and female; clonal diversity was possibly underestimated. Just 5 to 7 AZD1222 recipients were seropositive at baseline.

V shed 5 bases and J 7 bases; nucleotides not matched to a gene: 4. The CDR3 is made up of 13 amino acids. Germline V gives CDR1 SNHLY, CDR2 FYNNEI. Profiled with immunoSEQ multiplex PCR; TCRdb holds only in-frame clones, not every one. The sample shows some 130,000 clones, 85% to 95% of them seen only once. A word on this clone: Its antigen is undetermined.

The origin of this receptor is an adult who received the AZD1222 COVID-19 vaccine. Sequenced material: peripheral blood, taken 28 days after the second AZD1222 dose. The V call is TRBV2, the J call TRBJ2-1, with TRBD1 identical over 8 bases. The CDR3 bases are TGTGCCAGCAGTTGGACAGGGACGAATGAGCAGTTCTTC. It yields the protein CASSWTGTNEQFF. The full variable domain, rest sourced from reference TRBV2 and TRBJ2-1, is EPEVTQTPSHQVTQMGQEVILRCVPISNHLYFYWYRQILGQKVEFLVSFYNNEISEKSEIFDDQFSVERPDGSNFTLKIRSTKLEDSAMYFCASSWTGTNEQFFGPGTRLTVL.